These 14 T cell receptor beta chains share one sample of origin, sequenced in a study of siplizumab effects on memory and regulatory T cells. Produced via immunoSEQ multiplex PCR; TCRdb's table is partial and in-frame only. Of over 65,000 clones in the sample, 95% were seen once. The material sequenced was CD8+ T cells sorted from blood. These receptors originate from a human donor in good health.

The rearrangement links TRBV7-6 to TRBJ1-1; D is unresolved. CDR1 SGHVS and CDR2 FNYEAQ come from the germline V gene. V gave up 4 bases and J gave up 5 bases, with 17 bases separating them. This CDR3 has 15 residues. The CDR3 DNA reads as TGTGCCAGCAGCTCCACCTCGAATTTCTTTACTGAAGCTTTCTTT. It encodes CASSSTSNFFTEAFF.

The CDR3 here is CASSQGRGGYEQYF. CDR3 bases: TGCGCCAGCAGCCAAGGGAGGGGGGGCTACGAGCAGTACTTC. The gene calls are TRBV4-1 and TRBJ2-7, with D perhaps TRBD2 (7 bases). V was shortened by 1 base and J by 3 bases, with 10 bases between the two germline ends. This CDR3 is built from 14 residues. Germline V lookup: CDR1 MGHRA, CDR2 YSYEKL.

Of note for this clone: One end of the junction fails to match germline, which may point to a read error. The chain links TRBV5-6 to TRBJ2-7, with D possibly being TRBD1 or TRBD2 (5 bases each). CDR3 length: 14 residues. CDR1 and CDR2 (germline): SGHDT, YYEEEE. Here the CDR3 DNA reads TGTGCCAGCAACTTGGGGGTCAGTCCCTACGAGCAGTACTTC. Translated, it gives CASNLGVSPYEQYF.

The chain carries TRBV9 and TRBJ2-3, with a weak D call TRBD2 (6 bases). V was cut by 4 bases and J by 5 bases, with 20 bases left in between. Germline V gene sequence: CDR1 SGDLS, CDR2 YYNGEE. The CDR3 runs to 16 residues. The CDR3 bases are TGTGCCAGCAGCCATCATCGTGGGCGGGATGGAGATACGCAGTATTTT. Translated: CASSHHRGRDGDTQYF. The variable domain in full, with the rest retrieved from reference TRBV9 and TRBJ2-3, is DSGVTQTPKHLITATGQRVTLRCSPRSGDLSVYWYQQSLDQGLQFLIQYYNGEERAKGNILERFSAQQFPDLHSELNLSSLELGDSALYFCASSHHRGRDGDTQYFGPGTRLTVL.

J is TRBJ1-1 and V is TRBV27; TRBD1 agrees at 9 bases. Germline-derived CDR1 and CDR2 are MNHEY and SMNVEV (reference sequence). The CDR3 is 15 residues long. With V trimmed by 5 bases and J by 4 bases, 8 bases remained unmatched. In nucleotides, the CDR3 is TGTGCCAGCAGTCTCACCGGGACAGGGAGCACTGAAGCTTTCTTT. Its protein product is CASSLTGTGSTEAFF.

V gene TRBV7-9 combines with J gene TRBJ2-7; weak D call: TRBD1 (5 bases). The CDR3 is 13 amino acids. Germline CDR1 is SEHNR and CDR2 is FQNEAQ (reference sequence). Trimming removed 5 bases at V and 3 bases at J, with 11 bases between. CDR3 region: CASSRQRDYEQYF. CDR3 coding DNA: TGTGCCAGCAGCCGACAGAGAGACTACGAGCAGTACTTC.

This chain connects TRBV4-1 to TRBJ1-1, with a weak D call TRBD1 (5 bases). The CDR3 length is 15 residues. Trimming left V 1 base short and J 5 bases short, with 14 bases between. CDR1 is MGHRA and CDR2 is YSYEKL in the germline V gene. The CDR3 spells CASSQGVGGETEAFF. CDR3 nucleotide sequence: TGCGCCAGCAGCCAAGGGGTGGGGGGAGAAACTGAAGCTTTCTTT.

The V gene is TRBV11-2, the J gene TRBJ2-7; 10 bases match TRBD1. This CDR3 is built from 17 residues. V shed 2 bases and J 2 bases; nucleotides not matched to a gene: 9. Germline loops: CDR1 SGHAT, CDR2 FQNNGV. CDR3 in amino acids: CASSLWVNGQGAYEQYF. The CDR3 coding sequence is TGTGCCAGCAGCTTATGGGTAAATGGACAGGGGGCCTACGAGCAGTACTTC.

The V and J genes are TRBV11-2 and TRBJ2-1, with D possibly matching TRBD2 (6 bases). CDR1 and CDR2 (germline): SGHAT, FQNNGV. Between the trimmed V and J ends, which lost 4 bases and 1 base, there was a span of 11 bases. The CDR3 is 15 amino acids. Here the CDR3 DNA reads TGTGCCAGCAGCTCCGGGAGCGAGTCCTACAATGAGCAGTTCTTC. This codes for CASSSGSESYNEQFF.

With regard to this clone: One end of the junction varies from germline; a read error may be responsible. The chain joins TRBV30 to TRBJ2-1; D may be TRBD2 (7 bases). CDR3 length: 11 residues. Germline loops: CDR1 GTSNPN, CDR2 SVGIG (reference sequence). The CDR3 DNA is TGCGGGGGGCGGGAGATCCGGGAGCAGTTCTTC. Translation gives CGGREIREQFF.

This chain links TRBV27 with TRBJ2-7; D is uncertain. This CDR3 comprises 13 residues. Germline CDR1 and CDR2: MNHEY and SMNVEV (reference sequence). Trimming removed 2 bases from V and 2 bases from J, with 7 bases in between. The CDR3 nucleotides are TGTGCCAGCAGTTTACTAGGTACCTACGAGCAGTACTTC. It is translated as CASSLLGTYEQYF.

The chain recombines TRBV30 with TRBJ2-2; maybe TRBD2 (5 bases). Germline V lookup: CDR1 GTSNPN, CDR2 SVGIG (reference sequence). V was clipped by 7 bases and J by 5 bases, with 14 bases between them. The CDR3 sequence is 13 residues long. For the CDR3, the DNA is TGTGCCTTAGAGCGGTCGGGGACCGGGGAGCTGTTTTTT. As protein: CALERSGTGELFF.

The chain has TRBV13 and TRBJ2-6, with 14 positions matching TRBD2. V trimming: 8 bases; J trimming: 1 base; junction bases outside the gene matches: 7. This CDR3 is 18 amino acids long. The germline V gene has CDR1 PRHDT and CDR2 FYEKMQ (reference sequence). The CDR3 DNA reads TGTGCCAGCTTAGAAGGGACTAGCGGGAGTTCTGGGGCCAACGTCCTGACTTTC. It yields the protein CASLEGTSGSSGANVLTF.

V usage is TRBV5-1 and J usage is TRBJ1-1; D remains ambiguous. Germline values: CDR1 SGHRS, CDR2 YFSETQ. This CDR3 has 14 residues. Trimming took 4 bases from V and 4 from J, leaving 14 bases between them. In nucleotides, the CDR3 is TGCGCCAGCAGCGTCCCAGAGGGCCGCACTGAAGCTTTCTTT. This codes for CASSVPEGRTEAFF. The full variable domain, with the rest looked up from reference TRBV5-1 and TRBJ1-1, is KAGVTQTPRYLIKTRGQQVTLSCSPISGHRSVSWYQQTPGQGLQFLFEYFSETQRNKGNFPGRFSGRQFSNSRSEMNVSTLELGDSALYLCASSVPEGRTEAFFGQGTRLTVV.